One and the same sample provided the 23 T cell receptor beta chains below, sequenced in a study of blood T cell repertoires in COVID-19. The data were produced by immunoSEQ multiplex PCR, yet TCRdb's version contains in-frame clones alone and is incomplete. The sample contains a few hundred thousand clones, roughly 90% of which appear only once. Sequences were obtained from peripheral blood. The receptor source for this set is a woman between 45 and 65 years old with acute or convalescent COVID-19.

This clone is medium-sized. This chain connects TRBV19 to TRBJ2-6; D call uncertain. The V gene lost 2 bases and the J gene lost 9 bases, with 17 bases spanning the gap. This CDR3 is built from 16 residues. Germline V gene lookup returns CDR1 LNHDA and CDR2 SQIVND (reference sequence). The CDR3 DNA sequence: TGTGCCAGTAGTATAAACCCCCCCGATCGAGACAACGTCCTGACTTTC. This translates into CASSINPPDRDNVLTF.

This sequence joins TRBV7-6 and TRBJ1-1, with D possibly matching TRBD1 (5 bases). This CDR3 comprises 14 residues. The germline CDR1 and CDR2 sequences are SGHVS and FNYEAQ. The V end was cut by 1 base, the J end by 5 bases, with 11 bases between. CDR3 nucleotides: TGTGCCAGCAGCTTAGGCCTTCAGGGAACTGAAGCTTTCTTT. It yields the protein CASSLGLQGTEAFF.

The chain has TRBV4-2 and TRBJ2-1; D remains unclear. Per germline, CDR1 LGHNA and CDR2 YNFKEQ. The CDR3 sequence is 14 residues long. Trimming shortened V by 1 base and J by 7 bases, and 11 bases separated the two germline ends. For the CDR3, the DNA is TGTGCCAGCAGCCAAGCAACAAGTTTGAATGAGCAGTTCTTC. This sequence encodes CASSQATSLNEQFF.

In its sample, this clone was seen many times. The V call is TRBV19, the J call TRBJ1-2; weak D call: TRBD1 (6 bases). V lost 4 bases and J 5 bases, leaving 11 bases between the germline ends. CDR3 size: 13 residues. Germline V gene sequence: CDR1 LNHDA, CDR2 SQIVND (reference sequence). The CDR3 DNA sequence: TGTGCCAGTAGTACCGGGACAAGATATGGCTACACCTTC. Encoded protein: CASSTGTRYGYTF.

The V gene is TRBV29-1, the J gene TRBJ2-7; D is possibly TRBD1 (6 bases). The CDR3 totals 15 residues. V was cut by 6 bases and J by 3 bases, with 21 bases left in between. Germline loops: CDR1 SQVTM, CDR2 ANQGSEA. The CDR3, as DNA: TGCAGCGTAGAGGGCATTGCAGGGGAGAACTACGAGCAGTACTTC. This codes for CSVEGIAGENYEQYF.

The chain joins TRBV2 to TRBJ1-5; D call uncertain. The CDR3 has 15 amino acids. V dropped 6 bases and J dropped 2 bases, with 14 bases sitting between them. Germline V gives CDR1 SNHLY, CDR2 FYNNEI. The DNA for the CDR3 is TGTGCCAGCAGCCAAAGGCGGGGTGGCAATCAGCCCCAGCATTTT. Its protein product is CASSQRRGGNQPQHF.

A remark on this clone: Other DNA sequences of this sample code for an identical CDR3. V gene TRBV19 combines with J gene TRBJ1-1; TRBD1 agrees at 9 bases. Germline trimming cut 9 bases from V and 3 bases from J; bases unmatched to any gene: 2. CDR1 and CDR2 (germline): LNHDA, SQIVND (reference sequence). The CDR3 is made up of 12 amino acids. The CDR3 region is CASRDRDTEAFF. The CDR3 DNA follows: TGTGCCAGCAGGGACAGGGACACTGAAGCTTTCTTT.

The V gene is TRBV19, the J gene TRBJ1-2, with 10 positions matching TRBD1. The V segment lost 6 bases and the J segment 7 bases; nucleotides outside the gene matches: 2. CDR3 size: 12 residues. The germline V gene has CDR1 LNHDA and CDR2 SQIVND (reference sequence). The CDR3 nucleotides read TGTGCCAGTAGGACAGGGGGCCTTGGCTACACCTTC. It yields the protein CASRTGGLGYTF.

This clone has only one observation. The chain combines TRBV6-2 or TRBV6-3 with TRBJ1-2; the D gene is possibly TRBD1 (6 bases). This CDR3 comprises 14 residues. The ends were cut back, 2 bases at V and 4 bases at J, with 11 bases in the middle. Germline values: CDR1 MNHEY, CDR2 SVGEGT. The CDR3 DNA reads as TGTGCCAGCAGTTACCAGTTACAGGGCTATGGCTACACCTTC. Translated, it gives CASSYQLQGYGYTF.

The chain recombines TRBV7-9 with TRBJ1-2; weak D call: TRBD1 (6 bases). Germline CDR1 reads SEHNR; CDR2 reads FQNEAQ (reference sequence). This CDR3 has 14 amino acids. The V gene lost 1 base and the J gene lost 6 bases, with 12 bases spanning the gap. The CDR3: CASSLEGAGDGYTF. As DNA, the CDR3 is TGTGCCAGCAGCTTAGAAGGGGCAGGGGATGGCTACACCTTC.

The rearrangement joins TRBV7-8 to TRBJ1-2, with D possibly matching TRBD1 (6 bases). Germline V gene data show CDR1 as SGHVS and CDR2 as FQNEAQ. The CDR3 runs to 14 residues. Trimming pared 6 bases from V and 2 bases from J, leaving 13 bases between. CDR3 residues: CASSPGHLNYGYTF. CDR3 coding DNA: TGTGCCAGCAGTCCGGGACACTTAAACTATGGCTACACCTTC.

This clone was found a few times. The chain links TRBV7-9 to TRBJ1-5, with 8 bases aligning to TRBD1. This CDR3 has 15 amino acids. V was pared by 6 bases and J by 7 bases, with 11 bases of the junction left unmatched. The germline V gene has CDR1 SEHNR and CDR2 FQNEAQ (reference sequence). The CDR3 loop reads CASSSDQGANQPQHF. The CDR3 nucleotides are TGTGCCAGCAGTTCAGACCAGGGGGCGAACCAGCCCCAGCATTTT.

J is TRBJ1-2 and V is TRBV7-9; weak D call: TRBD1 (6 bases). The germline V and J ends were trimmed by 2 bases and 8 bases, with 21 bases remaining between them. In germline, CDR1 is SEHNR, CDR2 FQNEAQ (reference sequence). The CDR3 totals 16 residues. Here the CDR3 reads CASSLRSRSGQTGYTF. DNA for the CDR3: TGTGCCAGCAGCTTAAGGTCCCGCTCCGGACAGACCGGCTACACCTTC.

The chain links TRBV24-1 to TRBJ1-4; 9 nucleotides align to TRBD1. Germline CDR1 reads KGHDR; CDR2 reads SFDVKD. CDR3 length equals 15 residues. Trimming took 2 bases from V and 5 from J; bases not matched to a gene: 2. The CDR3 DNA sequence: TGTGCCACCAGTGATTCCGGACAGGGGAATGAAAAACTGTTTTTT. Translating gives CATSDSGQGNEKLFF.

The V and J genes are TRBV20-1 and TRBJ2-7, with 8 bases lining up with TRBD1. J was trimmed by 6 bases and V by 6 bases; bases with no gene match: 4. This CDR3 comprises 11 residues. Germline CDR1 and CDR2: DFQATT and SNEGSKA (reference sequence). The chain's CDR3 is CSAITGGEQYF. CDR3 nucleotides: TGCAGTGCCATTACAGGGGGCGAGCAGTACTTC.

This rearrangement joins TRBV10-3 to TRBJ1-2; 8 bases map to TRBD1. The germline gives CDR1 ENHRY, CDR2 SYGVKD. With 1 base clipped from V and 2 bases from J, the junction kept 3 bases outside the gene matches. This CDR3 spans 15 amino acids. This CDR3 is CAISEYGQGNYGYTF. DNA for the CDR3: TGTGCCATCAGTGAGTATGGACAGGGCAACTATGGCTACACCTTC.

The chain joins TRBV11-3 to TRBJ2-5, with TRBD1 as a possible D gene (5 bases). Germline assignment: CDR1 SGHNT and CDR2 YENEEA. V shed 0 bases and J shed 5 bases, with 10 bases lying between them. CDR3 length: 14 residues. CDR3 nucleotide sequence: TGTGCCAGCAGCTTAGAATGGACAACGGAGACCCAGTACTTC. As protein: CASSLEWTTETQYF.

The CDR3 DNA reads as TGTGCCAGCAGCTTGCAGGCTAACGGGGCCAACGTCCTGACTTTC. Translating it yields CASSLQANGANVLTF. The V gene is TRBV5-4, the J gene TRBJ2-6; D gene unclear. Trimming stripped 1 base from V and 4 bases from J, with 9 bases between. Germline CDR1 is SGHNT and CDR2 is YYREEE (reference sequence). The CDR3 is 15 amino acids.

The chain is built from TRBV6-5 and TRBJ1-3; D uncertain. V lost 2 bases to trimming and J lost 0 bases, with 8 bases between them. CDR1 and CDR2 from the germline V gene are MNHEY and SVGAGI. This CDR3 has 15 amino acids. CDR3 residues: CASSYPTGSGNTIYF. The CDR3 DNA is TGTGCCAGCAGTTACCCGACGGGCTCTGGAAACACCATATATTTT.

V usage is TRBV30 and J usage is TRBJ2-7, with a tentative D call TRBD1 (6 bases). The V gene's germline CDR1 is GTSNPN and CDR2 SVGIG (reference sequence). V was cut by 0 bases and J by 2 bases, with 11 bases left in between. The CDR3 is made up of 14 amino acids. The CDR3 here is CAWSVRGTAYEQYF. DNA of the CDR3: TGTGCCTGGAGTGTTAGGGGGACCGCCTACGAGCAGTACTTC.

The chain is built from TRBV21-1 and TRBJ1-2. TRBV21-1 is marked as a pseudogene. The CDR3 runs 10 residues. In nucleotides, the CDR3 is TGTGCCACTGAAGAGTATGGCTACACCTTC. Its translation: CATEEYGYTF.

The chain combines TRBV24-1 with TRBJ2-1; 8 nucleotides line up with TRBD2. Germline loops: CDR1 KGHDR, CDR2 SFDVKD. J gave up 2 bases and V 3 bases, and 5 bases lay outside the gene matches. The CDR3 is 16 amino acids. The CDR3 region is CATSDPSGRPYNEQFF. For the CDR3, the DNA is TGTGCCACCAGTGATCCGAGCGGGAGACCCTACAATGAGCAGTTCTTC.

The chain employs TRBV3-1 (or the pseudogene TRBV3-2) and TRBJ2-7, with unresolved D. V was trimmed by 1 base and J by 0 bases, leaving 7 bases between them. The CDR3 has 14 amino acids. The germline V gene encodes CDR1 LGHDT and CDR2 YNNKEL (reference sequence). CDR3 region: CASSQAPSSYEQYF. The CDR3 bases are TGTGCCAGCAGCCAAGCCCCGAGCTCCTACGAGCAGTACTTC.